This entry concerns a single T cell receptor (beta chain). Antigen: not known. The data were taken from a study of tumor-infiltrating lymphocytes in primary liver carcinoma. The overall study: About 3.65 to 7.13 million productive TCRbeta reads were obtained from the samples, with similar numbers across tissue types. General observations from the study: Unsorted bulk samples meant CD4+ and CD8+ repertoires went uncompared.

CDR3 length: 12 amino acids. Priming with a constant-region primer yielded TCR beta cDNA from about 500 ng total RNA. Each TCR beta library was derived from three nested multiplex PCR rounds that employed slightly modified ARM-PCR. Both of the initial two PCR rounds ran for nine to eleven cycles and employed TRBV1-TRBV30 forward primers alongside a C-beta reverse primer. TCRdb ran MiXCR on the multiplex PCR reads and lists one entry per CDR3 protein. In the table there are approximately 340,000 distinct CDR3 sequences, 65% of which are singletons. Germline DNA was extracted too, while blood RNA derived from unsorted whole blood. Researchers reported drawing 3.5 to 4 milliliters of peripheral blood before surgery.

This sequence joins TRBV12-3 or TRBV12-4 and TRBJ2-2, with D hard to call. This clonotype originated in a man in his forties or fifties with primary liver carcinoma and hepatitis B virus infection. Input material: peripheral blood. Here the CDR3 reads CGRSLTRGELFF. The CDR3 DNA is TGTGGCAGGAGCTTGACCCGAGGGGAGCTGTTTTTT.